Detailed here is one T cell receptor beta chain. Its antigen is unidentified. The same CDR3 is also encoded by other DNA sequences in this sample. Profiling relied on immunoSEQ multiplex PCR, and the TCRdb table lists in-frame clones only, not all of them. The sample yields fewer than 600,000 clones, roughly four fifths seen once. Genomic DNA for unsorted samples was obtained from about 90 million PBMCs. The data were taken from a study of shared clonotypes between healthy human individuals. Study results and limitations: Donor scarcity curtailed the genetic and exposure-history diversity represented herein.

This clonotype was obtained from a woman aged 40 to 50 in good health. Some clones in this sample may be carry-over from other donors' samples. Sequencing used PBMCs.

The CDR3 DNA follows: TGTGCCAGTAGTTCGGGGGAATACAATGAGCAGTTCTTC. It is translated as CASSSGEYNEQFF. V gene TRBV19 combines with J gene TRBJ2-1; D may be TRBD2 (6 bases). Trimming shortened V by 5 bases and J by 4 bases, and 9 bases separated the two germline ends. This CDR3 is 13 amino acids long. CDR1 is LNHDA and CDR2 is SQIVND in the germline V gene (reference sequence). The full variable domain, in which reference TRBV19 and TRBJ2-1 provide the parts outside the CDR3, is DGGITQSPKYLFRKEGQNVTLSCEQNLNHDAMYWYRQDPGQGLRLIYYSQIVNDFQKGDIAEGYSVSREKKESFPLTVTSAQKNPTAFYLCASSSGEYNEQFFGPGTRLTVL.